The clone carrying this TCR beta chain was seen just once. This entry is derived from a study of cytomegalovirus exposure and HLA in healthy donors. Germline V gene data show CDR1 as LNHDA and CDR2 as SQIVND (reference sequence). Unmatched junction bases numbered 12, after V lost 7 bases and J lost 8 bases. The CDR3 contains 14 residues. The data were produced by immunoSEQ multiplex PCR, yet TCRdb's version contains in-frame clones alone and is incomplete. The table shows 80,000 or so clones, with 90% to 95% occurring only once. Sequencing used PBMCs. This rearrangement joins TRBV19 to TRBJ1-1, with 8 bases aligning to TRBD1. This TCR derives from a woman under 30 in good health and CMV-seronegative. The CDR3 loop is CASIPGQGITEAFF. The DNA for the CDR3 is TGTGCCAGTATTCCAGGACAGGGAATTACCGAAGCTTTCTTT.